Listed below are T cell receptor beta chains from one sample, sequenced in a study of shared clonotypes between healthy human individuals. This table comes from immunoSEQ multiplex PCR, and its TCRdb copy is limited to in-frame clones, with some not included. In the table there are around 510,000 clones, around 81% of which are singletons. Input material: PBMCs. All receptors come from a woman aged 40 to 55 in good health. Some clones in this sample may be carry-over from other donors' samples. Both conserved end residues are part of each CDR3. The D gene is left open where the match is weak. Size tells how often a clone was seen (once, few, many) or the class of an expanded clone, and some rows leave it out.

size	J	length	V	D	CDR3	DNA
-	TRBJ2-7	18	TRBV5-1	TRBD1	CASSARTGAMLLVLEQYF	TGCGCCAGCAGCGCCCGGACAGGAGCAATGTTACTTGTATTGGAGCAGTACTTC
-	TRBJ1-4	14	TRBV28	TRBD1	CASSLNRGGEKLFF	TGTGCCAGCAGTTTAAACAGGGGAGGTGAAAAACTGTTTTTT
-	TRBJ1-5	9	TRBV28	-	CGPHQPQHF	TGTGGCCCTCATCAGCCCCAGCATTTT
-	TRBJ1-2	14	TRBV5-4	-	CASSLGRLRVGYTF	TGTGCCAGCAGCTTGGGCCGCCTAAGGGTTGGCTACACCTTC
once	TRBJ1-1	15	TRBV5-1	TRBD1	CASSWRTGLNTEAFF	TGCGCCAGCAGCTGGCGGACAGGGTTGAACACTGAAGCTTTCTTT
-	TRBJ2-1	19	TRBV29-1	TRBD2	CSVRRLAGERGATYNEQFF	TGCAGCGTCCGGAGACTAGCGGGAGAACGGGGCGCGACCTACAATGAGCAGTTCTTC
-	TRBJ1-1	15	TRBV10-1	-	CASSESIGRNTEAFF	TGCGCCAGCAGTGAGTCGATAGGCAGGAACACTGAAGCTTTCTTT
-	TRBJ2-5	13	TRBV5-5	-	CASSLVGDETQYF	TGTGCCAGCAGCTTGGTCGGGGATGAGACCCAGTACTTC
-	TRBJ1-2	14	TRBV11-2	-	CASSLGGQNYGYTF	TGTGCCAGCAGCTTGGGGGGACAAAACTATGGCTACACCTTC
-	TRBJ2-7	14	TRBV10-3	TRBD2	CAIGTREGSYEQYF	TGTGCCATCGGGACCAGGGAGGGATCCTACGAGCAGTACTTC
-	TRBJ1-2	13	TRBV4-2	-	CASSFLQGYGYTF	TGTGCCAGCAGCTTCTTACAGGGCTATGGCTACACCTTC
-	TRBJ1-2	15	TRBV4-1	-	CASSQGQNGAYGYTF	TGCGCCAGCAGCCAAGGACAGAACGGCGCCTATGGCTACACCTTC
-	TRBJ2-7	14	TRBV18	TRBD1	CASSHGQGGWEQYF	TGTGCCAGCTCCCACGGACAGGGTGGTTGGGAGCAGTACTTC
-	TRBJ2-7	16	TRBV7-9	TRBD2	CASSQFTSGSPYEQYF	TGTGCCAGCAGCCAGTTCACTAGCGGGAGCCCCTACGAGCAGTACTTC
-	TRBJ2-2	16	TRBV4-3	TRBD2	CASRPGLAERSGELFF	TGCGCCAGCCGACCCGGACTAGCGGAAAGATCCGGGGAGCTGTTTTTT
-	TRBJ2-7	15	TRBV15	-	CATSRDPGATYEQYF	TGTGCCACCAGCAGAGATCCCGGGGCCACCTACGAGCAGTACTTC
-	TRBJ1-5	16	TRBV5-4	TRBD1	CASSHMGQGMDQPRHF	TGTGCCAGCAGCCACATGGGACAGGGAATGGACCAGCCCCGGCATTTT
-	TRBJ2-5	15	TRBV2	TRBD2	CASMRLGLAGGTQYF	TGTGCCAGCATGAGATTGGGACTAGCGGGAGGGACCCAGTACTTC
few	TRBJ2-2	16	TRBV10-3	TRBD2	CAIRPGLAGGTGELFF	TGTGCCATCAGGCCGGGACTAGCGGGAGGAACCGGGGAGCTGTTTTTT
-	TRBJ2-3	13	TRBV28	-	CASSLFRVDTQYF	TGTGCCAGCAGTTTATTCAGGGTAGATACGCAGTATTTT
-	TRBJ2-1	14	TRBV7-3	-	CASSLNRLSNEQFF	TGTGCCAGCAGCTTAAACCGGCTGTCCAATGAGCAGTTCTTC
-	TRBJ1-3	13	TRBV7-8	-	CASSWTPGNTIYF	TGTGCCAGCAGCTGGACTCCGGGAAACACCATATATTTT
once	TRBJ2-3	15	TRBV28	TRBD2	CASSSSGAPPDTQYF	TGTGCCAGCAGTTCTAGCGGGGCCCCGCCAGATACGCAGTATTTT
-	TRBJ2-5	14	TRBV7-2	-	CASSLRTSLETQYF	TGTGCCAGCAGCTTAAGAACGTCCCTGGAGACCCAGTACTTC
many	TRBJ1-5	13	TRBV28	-	CASSSFSNQPQHF	TGTGCCAGCAGTTCATTTTCTAATCAGCCCCAGCATTTT
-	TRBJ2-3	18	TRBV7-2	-	CASSLVWRSVGAGDTQYF	TGTGCCAGCAGCTTAGTTTGGCGGTCGGTCGGGGCCGGGGATACGCAGTATTTT
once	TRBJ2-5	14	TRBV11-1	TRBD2	CASSRGLAGGTQYF	TGTGCCAGCAGCCGTGGACTAGCGGGAGGGACCCAGTACTTC
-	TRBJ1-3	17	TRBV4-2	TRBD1	CASSRGQALSSGNTIYF	TGTGCCAGCAGTCGGGGACAGGCCTTGAGCTCTGGAAACACCATATATTTT
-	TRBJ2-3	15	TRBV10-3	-	CAISDRDGETDTQYF	TGTGCCATCAGCGACCGGGACGGCGAAACAGATACGCAGTATTTT
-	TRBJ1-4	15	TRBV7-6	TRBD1	CASSLGTGGYEKLFF	TGTGCCAGCAGCTTAGGGACAGGGGGCTATGAAAAACTGTTTTTT
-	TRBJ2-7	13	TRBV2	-	CASSQIRQYEQYF	TGTGCCAGCAGTCAAATACGACAGTACGAGCAGTACTTC
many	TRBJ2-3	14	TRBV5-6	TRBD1	CASSSPTGGFGQYF	TGTGCCAGCAGCTCCCCGACAGGGGGCTTCGGGCAGTATTTT
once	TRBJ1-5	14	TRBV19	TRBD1	CASSITTGVQPQHF	TGTGCCAGTAGTATAACGACAGGGGTTCAGCCCCAGCATTTT
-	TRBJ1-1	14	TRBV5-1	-	CASSQTTGNTEAFF	TGCGCCAGCAGCCAGACGACAGGGAACACTGAAGCTTTCTTT
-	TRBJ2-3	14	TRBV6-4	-	CASSEGRELDTQYF	TGTGCCAGCAGTGAAGGACGGGAGCTAGATACGCAGTATTTT
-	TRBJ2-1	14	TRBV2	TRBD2	CASSETRLAIEQFF	TGTGCCAGCAGTGAAACCCGACTAGCTATTGAGCAGTTCTTC
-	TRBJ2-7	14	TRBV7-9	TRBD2	CASSFMTSGLEQYF	TGTGCCAGCAGCTTTATGACTAGCGGTCTCGAGCAGTACTTC
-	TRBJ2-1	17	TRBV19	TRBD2	CASSILAGGSSYNEQFF	TGTGCCAGTAGTATTCTAGCGGGAGGTTCCTCCTACAATGAGCAGTTCTTC
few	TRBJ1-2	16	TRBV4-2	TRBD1	CASSQGDRGLDYGYTF	TGTGCCAGCAGCCAAGGGGACAGGGGGCTGGACTATGGCTACACCTTC
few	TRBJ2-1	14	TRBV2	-	CASSVPTKGDEQFF	TGTGCCAGCAGTGTCCCGACGAAGGGGGATGAGCAGTTCTTC
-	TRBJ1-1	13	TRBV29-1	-	CSVVIQGNTEAFF	TGCAGCGTTGTTATACAGGGGAACACTGAAGCTTTCTTT
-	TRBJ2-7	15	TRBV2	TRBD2	CASRRTSGSSGEQYF	TGTGCCAGCAGAAGGACTAGCGGGAGTTCGGGAGAGCAGTACTTC
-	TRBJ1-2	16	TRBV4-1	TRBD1	CASSQDPRTGDYGYTF	TGCGCCAGCAGCCAAGATCCCCGGACAGGAGACTATGGCTACACCTTC
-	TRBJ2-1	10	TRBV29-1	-	CSVANNEQFF	TGCAGCGTAGCAAACAATGAGCAGTTCTTC
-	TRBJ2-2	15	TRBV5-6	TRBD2	CASSSGGWNTGELFF	TGTGCCAGCAGCTCGGGGGGATGGAACACCGGGGAGCTGTTTTTT
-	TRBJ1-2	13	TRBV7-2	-	CASSLRGDSGYTF	TGTGCCAGCAGTTTAAGGGGGGACTCAGGCTACACCTTC
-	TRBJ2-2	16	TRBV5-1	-	CASSPRESGHTGELFF	TGCGCCAGCAGCCCTAGAGAGTCGGGTCACACCGGGGAGCTGTTTTTT